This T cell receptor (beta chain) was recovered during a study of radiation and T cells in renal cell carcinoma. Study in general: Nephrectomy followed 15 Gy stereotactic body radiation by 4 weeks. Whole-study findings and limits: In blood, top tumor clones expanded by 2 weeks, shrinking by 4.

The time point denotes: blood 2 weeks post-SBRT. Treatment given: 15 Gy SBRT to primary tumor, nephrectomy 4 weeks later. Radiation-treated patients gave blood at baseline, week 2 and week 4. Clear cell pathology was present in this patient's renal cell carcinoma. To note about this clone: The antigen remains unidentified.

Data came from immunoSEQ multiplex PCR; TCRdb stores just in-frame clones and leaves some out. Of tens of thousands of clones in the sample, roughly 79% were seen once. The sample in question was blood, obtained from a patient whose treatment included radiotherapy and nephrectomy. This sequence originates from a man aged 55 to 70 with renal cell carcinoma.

The CDR3 nucleotides read TGTGCCAGCAGCCCAGCGCGGGAGACTACCAATGAGCAGTTCTTC. It specifies CASSPARETTNEQFF. The chain is built from TRBV7-2 and TRBJ2-1; 7 bases are a match to TRBD2. The CDR3 consists of 15 residues. V was pared by 5 bases and J by 6 bases, with 10 bases of the junction left unmatched. Germline values: CDR1 SGHTA, CDR2 FQGNSA.